The 32 T cell receptor beta chains presented below share a single source sample, sequenced in a study of cytomegalovirus exposure and HLA in healthy donors. The primer mix had 60 Vbeta and 13 Jbeta primers. Measured with immunoSEQ multiplex PCR; TCRdb has only the in-frame clones, and not every one. The sample shows 85,000 to 130,000 clones, more than 60% of them seen only once. The sequencing input was PBMCs. The receptors were sampled from a man aged 55-75 years in good health and CMV-seronegative.

The chain combines TRBV7-2 with TRBJ1-4; a possible D gene is TRBD1 (5 bases). The V and J ends lost 8 bases and 8 bases respectively, with 15 bases between them. The CDR3 is made up of 13 amino acids. CDR1 SGHTA and CDR2 FQGNSA come from the germline V gene. CDR3 in amino acids: CASRVYPGEKLFF. The DNA of the CDR3 is TGTGCCAGCCGGGTCTACCCAGGGGAAAAACTGTTTTTT.

Of note for this clone: Other DNA sequences of this sample code for an identical CDR3. The chain carries TRBV19 and TRBJ1-5, with D unresolved. Germline V lookup: CDR1 LNHDA, CDR2 SQIVND (reference sequence). The CDR3 runs to 13 residues. The V end was cut by 6 bases, the J end by 4 bases, with 10 bases between. CDR3 nucleotides: TGTGCCAGTAGCACCACGGGGAATCAGCCCCAGCATTTT. This translates into CASSTTGNQPQHF.

This rearrangement joins TRBV28 to TRBJ1-4, with 8 bases lining up with TRBD1. Germline lookup yields CDR1 MDHEN and CDR2 SYDVKM. Trimming took 5 bases from V and 4 from J; bases not matched to a gene: 6. CDR3 size: 15 residues. This CDR3 reads CASSPGGQDNEKLFF. CDR3 bases: TGTGCCAGCAGTCCAGGGGGACAGGATAATGAAAAACTGTTTTTT.

V and J are TRBV6-4 and TRBJ2-6, with D perhaps matching TRBD1 (6 bases). Germline V gene lookup returns CDR1 MRHNA and CDR2 SNTAGT. The CDR3 runs to 17 residues. V was clipped by 5 bases and J by 0 bases, with 14 bases between them. Here the CDR3 reads CASSSQGSSSGANVLTF. DNA for the CDR3: TGTGCCAGCAGTAGTCAGGGGTCCAGCTCTGGGGCCAACGTCCTGACTTTC.

The V and J genes are TRBV7-2 and TRBJ1-6, with TRBD1 matching over 7 bases. CDR1 is SGHTA and CDR2 is FQGNSA in the germline V gene. The J segment lost 8 bases and the V segment lost 5 bases, leaving 6 bases of the junction unmatched. CDR3 length: 14 amino acids. As DNA, the CDR3 is TGTGCCAGCAGCCGACAGGGTTTGGATTCACCCCTCCACTTT. This translates into CASSRQGLDSPLHF.

V gene TRBV5-1 combines with J gene TRBJ2-3; 9 bases line up with TRBD1. Germline CDR1 SGHRS, CDR2 YFSETQ. The CDR3 has 14 residues. After removal of 4 bases from V and 4 bases from J, the junction contained 4 bases not matched to a gene. CDR3 amino acids: CASSTRQGADTQYF. CDR3 DNA: TGCGCCAGCAGCACCCGACAGGGGGCAGATACGCAGTATTTT. Using reference TRBV5-1 and TRBJ2-3 for the parts outside the CDR3, the full variable domain is KAGVTQTPRYLIKTRGQQVTLSCSPISGHRSVSWYQQTPGQGLQFLFEYFSETQRNKGNFPGRFSGRQFSNSRSEMNVSTLELGDSALYLCASSTRQGADTQYFGPGTRLTVL.

The V call is TRBV7-9, the J call TRBJ1-6; possible D gene TRBD1, 6 bases. The germline V gene has CDR1 SEHNR and CDR2 FQNEAQ (reference sequence). The CDR3 spans 14 residues. Trimming took off 5 bases at V and 3 bases at J, with 8 bases between the two ends. The CDR3 protein is CASSETGYNSPLHF. The CDR3 DNA reads TGTGCCAGCAGCGAGACAGGCTATAATTCACCCCTCCACTTT.

The chain combines TRBV7-9 with TRBJ1-3; no definite D call. The CDR3 loop spans 15 amino acids. Germline lookup yields CDR1 SEHNR and CDR2 FQNEAQ (reference sequence). Deletions cut 0 bases from V and 0 bases from J, with 6 bases between. CDR3 DNA: TGTGCCAGCAGCTTAGCGTCCCGCTCTGGAAACACCATATATTTT. Protein product: CASSLASRSGNTIYF.

The V and J genes are TRBV29-1 and TRBJ2-2, with TRBD1 identical over 7 bases. Losses at the gene ends were 7 bases for V and 0 bases for J; bases not matched to a gene: 5. The germline gives CDR1 SQVTM, CDR2 ANQGSEA. The CDR3 runs 14 residues. CDR3 DNA sequence: TGCAGCGCCAAAGACAGGGCGAACACCGGGGAGCTGTTTTTT. Its translation is CSAKDRANTGELFF.

The chain carries TRBV5-4 and TRBJ1-6, with 10 positions matching TRBD1. Looked up from germline, CDR1 is SGHNT and CDR2 is YYREEE (reference sequence). The CDR3 is 18 residues long. Trimming removed 3 bases from V and 0 bases from J; junction bases left unmatched: 6. CDR3 sequence: CASSSDRDRGSYNSPLHF. As DNA, the CDR3 is TGTGCCAGCAGCTCCGACCGGGACAGGGGCTCCTATAATTCACCCCTCCACTTT.

The rearrangement joins TRBV9 to TRBJ1-3; D might be TRBD1 (6 bases). The V gene's germline CDR1 is SGDLS and CDR2 YYNGEE. The CDR3 runs 15 residues. The V end was cut by 0 bases, the J end by 5 bases, with 12 bases between. DNA for the CDR3: TGTGCCAGCAGCGTAGAGGGGGGGCTTAGAAACACCATATATTTT. Translation: CASSVEGGLRNTIYF. The full variable domain, with the rest looked up from reference TRBV9 and TRBJ1-3, is DSGVTQTPKHLITATGQRVTLRCSPRSGDLSVYWYQQSLDQGLQFLIQYYNGEERAKGNILERFSAQQFPDLHSELNLSSLELGDSALYFCASSVEGGLRNTIYFGEGSWLTVV.

The chain combines TRBV28 with TRBJ2-7; TRBD2 matches 8 bases. The CDR3 runs 13 residues. Germline assignment: CDR1 MDHEN and CDR2 SYDVKM. The J segment lost 4 bases and the V segment lost 4 bases, leaving 3 bases of the junction unmatched. Here the CDR3 reads CASSYGGVYEQYV. DNA of the CDR3: TGTGCCAGCAGTTACGGGGGGGTTTACGAGCAGTACGTC.

This rearrangement joins TRBV6-5 to TRBJ1-2; 10 positions agree with TRBD1. The length of the CDR3 is 16 residues. In germline, CDR1 is MNHEY, CDR2 SVGAGI. With V trimmed by 3 bases and J by 2 bases, 6 bases remained unmatched. The CDR3 DNA is TGTGCCAGCAGTTATTCCGACAGGGGGCGGAACTATGGCTACACCTTC. The encoded protein is CASSYSDRGRNYGYTF.

The J gene is TRBJ2-2, the V gene TRBV5-1; 9 bases match TRBD1. Losses at the gene ends were 4 bases for V and 1 base for J; bases not matched to a gene: 5. CDR1 SGHRS and CDR2 YFSETQ come from the germline V gene. The CDR3 is made up of 16 amino acids. The CDR3 loop reads CASSRGQGGNTGELFF. The CDR3 DNA follows: TGCGCCAGCAGCAGGGGACAGGGAGGGAACACCGGGGAGCTGTTTTTT. Using reference TRBV5-1 and TRBJ2-2 for the parts outside the CDR3, the full variable domain is KAGVTQTPRYLIKTRGQQVTLSCSPISGHRSVSWYQQTPGQGLQFLFEYFSETQRNKGNFPGRFSGRQFSNSRSEMNVSTLELGDSALYLCASSRGQGGNTGELFFGEGSRLTVL.

V is TRBV19 and J is TRBJ1-2, with D perhaps TRBD1 (6 bases). The CDR3 sequence is 15 residues long. CDR1 is LNHDA, CDR2 SQIVND, per germline (reference sequence). Trimming removed 4 bases from V and 4 bases from J, with 16 bases in between. The CDR3 here is CASSTGSQGVYGYTF. For the CDR3, the DNA is TGTGCCAGTAGTACAGGATCACAGGGAGTCTATGGCTACACCTTC.

The chain combines TRBV7-2 with TRBJ1-1; weak D call: TRBD1 (6 bases). The germline CDR1 and CDR2 sequences are SGHTA and FQGNSA. Trimming pared 1 base from V and 3 bases from J, leaving 9 bases between. The CDR3 loop spans 14 amino acids. CDR3 protein: CASSLVSGDTEAFF. The CDR3 nucleotides read TGTGCCAGCAGCTTAGTTTCAGGGGACACTGAAGCTTTCTTT.

The chain uses TRBV7-2 and TRBJ2-5, with D perhaps matching TRBD2 (6 bases). V was pared by 2 bases and J by 0 bases, with 10 bases between. Germline V CDR1 and CDR2: SGHTA, FQGNSA. The CDR3 is 15 amino acids. CDR3 nucleotide sequence: TGTGCCAGCAGCTTACGTGCGGGGAACCAAGAGACCCAGTACTTC. Its translation is CASSLRAGNQETQYF.

The rearrangement links TRBV9 to TRBJ2-3; 7 bases are shared with TRBD2. The germline V gene encodes CDR1 SGDLS and CDR2 YYNGEE. J was trimmed by 2 bases and V by 0 bases; bases with no gene match: 6. This CDR3 has 16 amino acids. DNA for the CDR3: TGTGCCAGCAGCGTAGAAGCGGGGCCCACCACAGATACGCAGTATTTT. Amino acid sequence: CASSVEAGPTTDTQYF.

V is TRBV4-2 and J is TRBJ2-5, with TRBD2 as a possible D gene (6 bases). The germline CDR1 and CDR2 sequences are LGHNA and YNFKEQ. V shed 0 bases and J shed 5 bases, with 10 bases lying between them. The CDR3 extends over 14 amino acids. The CDR3 reads CASSQDRGRETQYF. CDR3 DNA sequence: TGTGCCAGCAGCCAAGATCGGGGGAGGGAGACCCAGTACTTC.

As DNA, the CDR3 is TGCGCCAGCAGCATAACAGGGAGTCTCTATGGCTACACCTTC. This codes for CASSITGSLYGYTF. This chain connects TRBV4-3 to TRBJ1-2; a weak D match, TRBD1 (6 bases). Trimming left V 5 bases short and J 4 bases short, with 14 bases between. Germline V lookup: CDR1 LGHNA, CDR2 YSLEER. The CDR3 totals 14 residues.

The gene calls are TRBV2 and TRBJ1-6; D is uncertain. CDR1 and CDR2 (germline): SNHLY, FYNNEI. The length of the CDR3 is 14 residues. V was pared by 10 bases and J by 7 bases, with 17 bases between. The CDR3 DNA follows: TGTGCCACCAAGGGAGAAGGGTTGAATTCACCCCTCCACTTT. Protein: CATKGEGLNSPLHF.

J is TRBJ1-4 and V is TRBV21-1. TRBV21-1 is shown as a pseudogene. The CDR3 length is 17 residues. The CDR3 DNA sequence: TGTGCCAGCAGCAAAAATCATACTCGTGACTCTCGAGGGAAACTGTTTTTT. The encoded protein is CASSKNHTRDSRGKLFF.

The CDR3 DNA follows: TGTGCCAGTACAGGGAGCAATCAGCCCCAGCATTTT. Translation gives CASTGSNQPQHF. The V call is TRBV19, the J call TRBJ1-5, with D possibly TRBD1 on 5 matching bases. The CDR3 has 12 amino acids. The germline V gene encodes CDR1 LNHDA and CDR2 SQIVND (reference sequence). The V and J ends lost 7 bases and 1 base respectively, with 5 bases between them.

The CDR3 sequence: CAISARDRGSDTQYF. The CDR3 region has the DNA TGTGCCATCAGTGCCCGGGACAGGGGGTCAGATACGCAGTATTTT. The rearrangement joins TRBV10-3 to TRBJ2-3, with 11 bases aligning to TRBD1. V gave up 4 bases and J gave up 4 bases; unmatched junction bases: 4. The germline V gene has CDR1 ENHRY and CDR2 SYGVKD. CDR3 length: 15 residues.

In its sample, this clone was seen once. The chain couples TRBV6-6 to TRBJ2-3, with D perhaps TRBD1 (5 bases). Germline lookup yields CDR1 MNHNY and CDR2 SVGAGI (reference sequence). This CDR3 is built from 14 residues. V was clipped by 0 bases and J by 5 bases, with 9 bases between them. CDR3 sequence reads: CASSYSRTRDTQYF. DNA of the CDR3: TGTGCCAGCAGTTACTCGAGGACACGAGATACGCAGTATTTT.

This sequence joins TRBV7-9 and TRBJ1-1; a weak D match, TRBD1 (5 bases). This CDR3 has 14 amino acids. Germline CDR1 SEHNR, CDR2 FQNEAQ (reference sequence). V shed 2 bases and J shed 1 base, with 8 bases lying between them. CDR3 coding DNA: TGTGCCAGCAGCTTAAGGCAGGGGAACACTGAAGCTTTCTTT. It yields the protein CASSLRQGNTEAFF.

The genes are TRBV27 and TRBJ2-1; D may be TRBD2 (5 bases). Germline loops: CDR1 MNHEY, CDR2 SMNVEV (reference sequence). V lost 7 bases to trimming and J lost 6 bases, with 13 bases between them. The CDR3 is made up of 13 amino acids. The CDR3 sequence: CASTRGEGNEQFF. The CDR3 DNA follows: TGTGCCAGCACCCGCGGAGAGGGCAATGAGCAGTTCTTC.

The gene calls are TRBV11-2 and TRBJ2-4; D not certain. Per germline, CDR1 SGHAT and CDR2 FQNNGV. The germline V and J ends were trimmed by 1 base and 1 base, with 5 bases remaining between them. The length of the CDR3 is 14 residues. CDR3 sequence (DNA): TGTGCCAGCAGCTTAGCCGTGGCCAAAAACATTCAGTACTTC. Its translation is CASSLAVAKNIQYF.

This clone was recorded once. The CDR3 protein is CASSSGGSYNEQFF. The DNA for the CDR3 is TGTGCCAGCAGCTCGGGAGGGTCCTACAATGAGCAGTTCTTC. The chain uses TRBV7-9 and TRBJ2-1; 8 positions match TRBD2. The V segment lost 4 bases and the J segment 1 base; nucleotides outside the gene matches: 0. The CDR3 sequence is 14 residues long. In germline, CDR1 is SEHNR, CDR2 FQNEAQ (reference sequence). Supplemented by reference TRBV7-9 and TRBJ2-1, the full variable domain reads DTGVSQNPRHKITKRGQNVTFRCDPISEHNRLYWYRQTLGQGPEFLTYFQNEAQLEKSRLLSDRFSAERPKGSFSTLEIQRTEQGDSAMYLCASSSGGSYNEQFFGPGTRLTVL.

The chain couples TRBV28 to TRBJ2-7; D possibly corresponds to TRBD2 (6 bases). This CDR3 comprises 13 residues. V lost 7 bases to trimming and J lost 1 base, with 11 bases between them. From germline, CDR1 is MDHEN and CDR2 SYDVKM. CDR3 sequence (DNA): TGTGCCAGCACCCATGCGGGGTCCTACGAGCAGTACGTC. Amino acids: CASTHAGSYEQYV.

The rearrangement uses TRBV27 and TRBJ1-6; D is undetermined. The CDR3 runs to 14 residues. V was cut by 8 bases and J by 7 bases, with 15 bases left in between. Germline V gene sequence: CDR1 MNHEY, CDR2 SMNVEV (reference sequence). The CDR3 region has the DNA TGTGCCAGCGGTGACATGGCAGTGAATTCACCCCTCCACTTT. Its translation: CASGDMAVNSPLHF.

The chain couples TRBV2 to TRBJ1-1; no definite D call. The CDR3 extends over 14 amino acids. Germline V gene sequence: CDR1 SNHLY, CDR2 FYNNEI. Trimming stripped 2 bases from V and 5 bases from J, with 12 bases between. The CDR3 spells CASSELGRGTEAFF. Here the CDR3 DNA reads TGTGCCAGCAGTGAATTGGGGAGAGGAACTGAAGCTTTCTTT.